This T cell receptor (beta chain) is drawn from a study of early T cells in non-severe SARS-CoV-2 infection (dated by TCRdb to the early 2020s). As for the study more broadly: Because TCR sequencing relied on bulk RNA taken from unsorted whole blood, pairing of alpha and beta chains was not possible.

The CDR3 runs 13 amino acids, cysteine and phenylalanine included. Here the CDR3 DNA is all that survives: 39 bases in frame from base 1. CDR1 is given as GTSNPN and CDR2 as SVGIG, both from the germline V gene (reference sequence). The V end gives up 3 bases and the J end 7 bases, leaving 5 bases in the junction not matched to a gene. A case-control design nested within a healthcare worker cohort in London, UK, was used, with weekly nasopharyngeal swab PCR tests and blood sampling performed. Healthcare workers were recruited during the week of the UK lockdown, between 23 and 31 March 2020, and followed weekly for up to 16 weeks. This clonotype was seen a handful of times. Which antigen it targets is not known. Base quality data are lacking; no much larger clone is found one base away. Receptor libraries were prepared by 5' RACE. Instrument on record: NextSeq 500. Unique molecular identifiers were attached to individual cDNA molecules in the TCR library protocol so that sequencing error and PCR bias could be corrected. Both TCR alpha and beta chains were sequenced, and tight co-correlation was observed between alpha and beta sequence abundances in each sample. Turning to the authors' computational methods: Decombinator V4 was used to annotate the V gene, J gene and CDR3 of the TCR sequences. Expanded TCRs were defined as changing significantly between any two time points under a Poisson model with p below 0.0001. TCR abundances were normalised to the total number of TCRs sequenced per sample and were expressed as counts per million. MAIT TCRs were defined by TRAV1-2 paired with TRAJ12, TRAJ20 or TRAJ33, and iNKT TCRs by TRAV10 paired with TRAJ18. VDJdb, accessed 1 November 2021, was searched for CMV, EBV and SARS-CoV-2 annotated TCRs, with TCRs annotated for multiple antigens excluded. TCRdb passed the public sequencing reads through fastp at Q25 and MiXCR, retaining productive beta sequences. Duplicate CDR3 protein sequences are folded into a single record with the most common DNA and genes. The V and J calls follow TCRdb's processing rather than the paper's. In this sample the table shows roughly 41,000 distinct CDR3 sequences, roughly 5.7% of which occur a single time. Roughly 5.4% of the sample is taken by the ten largest.

Paper-wide results and their limitations: VDJdb matching was skewed toward anti-spike CD8 responses and likely underestimated virus-specific expansions, missing private and CD4 specificities.

This TCR came from an adult who was a healthcare worker with PCR-confirmed SARS-CoV-2 infection or an uninfected control (not recorded which). The starting material was whole blood, obtained at baseline. The chain uses TRBV30 and TRBJ2-1, with 8 bases matching TRBD2. The CDR3: CAWRLGLANEQFF. The bases read TGTGCCTGGAGACTCGGACTAGCTAATGAGCAGTTCTTC. The full variable domain, completed from the reference TRBV30 and TRBJ2-1 proteins outside the CDR3, reads SQTIHQWPATLVQPVGSPLSLECTVEGTSNPNLYWYRQAAGRGLQLLFYSVGIGQISSEVPQNLSASRPQDRQFILSSKKLLLSDSGFYLCAWRLGLANEQFFGPGTRLTVL.